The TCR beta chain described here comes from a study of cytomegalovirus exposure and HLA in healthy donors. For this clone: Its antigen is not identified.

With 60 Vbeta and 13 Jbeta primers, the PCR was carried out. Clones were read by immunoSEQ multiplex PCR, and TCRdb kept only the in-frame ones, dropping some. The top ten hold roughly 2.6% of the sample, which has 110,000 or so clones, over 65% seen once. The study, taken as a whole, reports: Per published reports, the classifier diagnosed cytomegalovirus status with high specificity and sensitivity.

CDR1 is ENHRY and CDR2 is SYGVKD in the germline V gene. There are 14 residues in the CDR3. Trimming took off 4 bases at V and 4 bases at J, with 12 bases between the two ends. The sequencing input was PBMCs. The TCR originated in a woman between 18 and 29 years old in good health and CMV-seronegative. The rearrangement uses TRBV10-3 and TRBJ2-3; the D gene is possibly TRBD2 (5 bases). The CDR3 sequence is CAISGGQHADTQYF. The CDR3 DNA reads TGTGCCATCAGTGGAGGGCAGCATGCAGATACGCAGTATTTT.